A few counts support the clone carrying this T cell receptor beta chain. Its target is unknown. Repertoires were generated with immunoSEQ multiplex PCR, while TCRdb's copy carries only in-frame clones and drops some. The table includes 150,000 to 180,000 clones, 86% detected once. This sample is part of a study of cytomegalovirus exposure and HLA in healthy donors. Study information: A subsequent analysis reported that the roughly 120 validation repertoires were produced on the same platform that had also been used for the roughly 700 first-cohort repertoires.

This CDR3 has 13 residues. V lost 4 bases and J lost 7; bases outside the gene matches: 2. Per the germline V gene, CDR1 is MNHEY and CDR2 is SMNVEV (reference sequence). Study results and caveats: Rare TCR sequences dominated, though some public TCRs recurred in many donors. In vitro checks showed that a few CMV-associated chains really do target CMV antigens. In a later analysis, first-cohort TCR clusters were found to tend to co-occur in the approximately 110 validation repertoires.

The material sequenced was PBMCs. V gene TRBV27 combines with J gene TRBJ2-7, with 12 bases aligning to TRBD2. This clonotype originated in a man between 18 and 29 years old in good health and CMV-seropositive. The CDR3 coding sequence is TGTGCCAGCAGTTCTAGCGGGAGGGGGGAGCAGTACTTC. Its translation: CASSSSGRGEQYF.